This T cell receptor (beta chain) was retrieved from a study of technical replicates of blood from a few donors. Using immunoSEQ multiplex PCR, the repertoire was profiled, and TCRdb retains in-frame clones only, with some absent. The sample includes some 70,000 clones, 91% of them seen just once. V was pared by 1 base and J by 7 bases, with 4 bases of the junction left unmatched. Germline V lookup: CDR1 SEHNR, CDR2 FQNEAQ (reference sequence). There are 15 residues in the CDR3. The source material was PBMCs. V gene TRBV7-9 combines with J gene TRBJ1-2; 12 positions agree with TRBD1. The clonotype comes from a human donor in good health. Some clones in this sample may be carry-over from other donors' samples. CDR3 nucleotides: TGTGCCAGCAGCTTAGGGGGACAGGGGGCGCTTGGCTACACCTTC. Protein sequence: CASSLGGQGALGYTF.